Below, 32 T cell receptor beta chains from the same sample are listed, as sequenced in a study of blood T cell repertoires in COVID-19. Data came from immunoSEQ multiplex PCR; TCRdb stores just in-frame clones and leaves some out. In the table there are roughly 120,000 clones, 70% to 80% of which are singletons. Sequencing was done on a sample of peripheral blood. The receptors were sampled from a man between 65 and 79 years old with acute or convalescent COVID-19.

In this sample, this clone turned up a few times. The rearrangement joins TRBV7-9 to TRBJ2-2; tentative D call: TRBD2 (5 bases). The germline V gene has CDR1 SEHNR and CDR2 FQNEAQ (reference sequence). V was cut by 5 bases and J by 4 bases, with 11 bases left in between. The CDR3 is 14 amino acids. CDR3 region: CASSRTLSTGELFF. DNA of the CDR3: TGTGCCAGCAGCCGGACTCTTAGCACCGGGGAGCTGTTTTTT.

DNA of the CDR3: TGTGCCACCAGCAGAGAGCGACAGGGTACCGGGGAGCTGTTTTTT. It codes for CATSRERQGTGELFF. J is TRBJ2-2 and V is TRBV15; 7 bases are a match to TRBD1. The germline V gene has CDR1 LNHNV and CDR2 YYDKDF (reference sequence). V dropped 0 bases and J dropped 5; count of bases not matched to a gene: 3. This CDR3 has 15 amino acids.

The rearrangement joins TRBV6-6 to TRBJ1-2, with D maybe TRBD1 (5 bases). Trimming removed 10 bases at V and 2 bases at J, with 11 bases between. Germline assignment: CDR1 MNHNY and CDR2 SVGAGI (reference sequence). The CDR3 loop spans 12 amino acids. The CDR3 coding sequence is TGTGCCACTGGCTCAGGGAACTATGGCTACACCTTC. Its translation: CATGSGNYGYTF.

This clone was seen only a few times. J is TRBJ2-5 and V is TRBV11-3; D is perhaps TRBD1 (5 bases). Per the germline V gene, CDR1 is SGHNT and CDR2 is YENEEA. The CDR3 runs to 15 residues. V shed 1 base and J shed 5 bases, with 14 bases lying between them. The CDR3 protein is CASSLVSEAGETQYF. As DNA, the CDR3 is TGTGCCAGCAGCTTAGTTAGTGAGGCAGGGGAGACCCAGTACTTC.

The genes are TRBV11-3 and TRBJ2-1; a possible D gene is TRBD2 (5 bases). This CDR3 has 12 residues. The V gene's germline CDR1 is SGHNT and CDR2 YENEEA. V was pared by 3 bases and J by 10 bases, with 10 bases between. CDR3 loop: CASSFSEDEQFF. CDR3 sequence (DNA): TGTGCCAGCAGCTTCTCGGAGGACGAGCAGTTCTTC.

This chain links TRBV25-1 with TRBJ2-3; 10 positions match TRBD2. The CDR3 totals 17 residues. V dropped 3 bases and J dropped 6; count of bases not matched to a gene: 12. Germline V gene lookup returns CDR1 MGHDK and CDR2 SYGVNS. The chain's CDR3 is CASSDLSGGTFGDTQYF. CDR3 sequence (DNA): TGTGCCAGCAGTGATCTTAGCGGGGGGACATTCGGGGATACGCAGTATTTT.

The gene calls are TRBV4-1 and TRBJ1-4; D unclear. Trimming stripped 1 base from V and 0 bases from J, with 9 bases between. CDR3 length equals 16 residues. Germline V gene lookup returns CDR1 MGHRA and CDR2 YSYEKL. As DNA, the CDR3 is TGCGCCAGCAGCCAAGCCCCGGGAACAACTAATGAAAAACTGTTTTTT. It specifies CASSQAPGTTNEKLFF.

This sequence joins TRBV7-9 and TRBJ2-5, with 7 bases that match TRBD1. J gave up 2 bases and V 6 bases, and 6 bases lay outside the gene matches. The CDR3 spans 14 residues. CDR1 and CDR2 (germline): SEHNR, FQNEAQ (reference sequence). CDR3 loop: CASSYSGQQETQYF. As DNA, the CDR3 is TGTGCCAGCAGTTACTCGGGACAGCAAGAGACCCAGTACTTC.

The J gene is TRBJ2-6, the V gene TRBV24-1; 9 bases fit TRBD1. V was clipped by 2 bases and J by 1 base; unmatched bases: 5. CDR3 length equals 18 residues. CDR1 is KGHDR and CDR2 is SFDVKD in the germline V gene. The CDR3 DNA sequence: TGTGCCACCAGTGATTGGGGGACAGGGAGTTCTGGGGCCAACGTCCTGACTTTC. Translating it yields CATSDWGTGSSGANVLTF.

This clone turned up a few times. The chain couples TRBV10-3 to TRBJ1-6; D is unresolved. Germline V gene sequence: CDR1 ENHRY, CDR2 SYGVKD. The CDR3 has 12 residues. V was pared by 5 bases and J by 7 bases, with 6 bases between. DNA for the CDR3: TGTGCCATCAGTCGCGCGAATTCACCCCTCCACTTT. Its translation is CAISRANSPLHF.

This chain joins TRBV5-1 and TRBJ2-7; the match to TRBD2 covers 8 bases. The trim removed 3 bases at V and 1 base at J, leaving 3 bases unmatched. Per the germline V gene, CDR1 is SGHRS and CDR2 is YFSETQ. The CDR3 is 14 residues long. CDR3 protein: CASSSGLASYEQYF. The CDR3 DNA reads as TGCGCCAGCAGCTCTGGACTAGCTTCCTACGAGCAGTACTTC.

This sequence joins TRBV7-8 and TRBJ1-3; D is possibly TRBD1 (5 bases). Trimming took 5 bases from V and 0 from J, leaving 14 bases between them. The CDR3 runs 16 residues. CDR1 is SGHVS, CDR2 FQNEAQ, per germline. The CDR3 sequence: CASSLLTASSGNTIYF. Here the CDR3 DNA reads TGTGCCAGCAGCCTCTTGACAGCTAGCTCTGGAAACACCATATATTTT.

The rearrangement uses TRBV30 and TRBJ1-5, with 7 bases lining up with TRBD1. There are 15 residues in the CDR3. Looked up from germline, CDR1 is GTSNPN and CDR2 is SVGIG (reference sequence). V lost 0 bases, J lost 7 bases, and 9 bases stayed unmatched. The CDR3 DNA sequence: TGTGCCTGGAGTGTAATGGGACAGTTCAGGCAGCCCCAGCATTTT. Translation gives CAWSVMGQFRQPQHF. The full variable domain, with the rest looked up from reference TRBV30 and TRBJ1-5, is SQTIHQWPATLVQPVGSPLSLECTVEGTSNPNLYWYRQAAGRGLQLLFYSVGIGQISSEVPQNLSASRPQDRQFILSSKKLLLSDSGFYLCAWSVMGQFRQPQHFGDGTRLSIL.

The V gene is TRBV27, the J gene TRBJ2-5, with 7 nucleotides matching TRBD1. The CDR3 runs 16 residues. After removal of 4 bases from V and 3 bases from J, the junction contained 11 bases not matched to a gene. Germline CDR1 and CDR2: MNHEY and SMNVEV (reference sequence). The CDR3 region has the DNA TGTGCCAGCAGTTCCCCAGGGCAGGGGGAAAAAGAGACCCAGTACTTC. Translated, it gives CASSSPGQGEKETQYF.

This sequence joins TRBV7-9 and TRBJ1-2; D is perhaps TRBD1 (5 bases). Trimming pared 5 bases from V and 4 bases from J, leaving 11 bases between. Germline CDR1 and CDR2: SEHNR and FQNEAQ (reference sequence). The CDR3 is 13 amino acids. CDR3 DNA: TGTGCCAGCAGCGGACACGGCGCCTATGGCTACACCTTC. It specifies CASSGHGAYGYTF.

This chain joins TRBV12-5 and TRBJ1-2; 8 nucleotides agree with TRBD1. V was clipped by 5 bases and J by 3 bases; unmatched bases: 8. The germline V gene encodes CDR1 LGHNT and CDR2 FRNRAP. The CDR3 loop spans 15 amino acids. The DNA of the CDR3 is TGTGCTAGTGGTAGCGGACAGGGCTCTGACTATGGCTACACCTTC. Amino acid sequence: CASGSGQGSDYGYTF. The whole variable domain, remainder taken from reference TRBV12-5 and TRBJ1-2, is DARVTQTPRHKVTEMGQEVTMRCQPILGHNTVFWYRQTMMQGLELLAYFRNRAPLDDSGMPKDRFSAEMPDATLATLKIQPSEPRDSAVYFCASGSGQGSDYGYTFGSGTRLTVV.

V and J are TRBV7-2 and TRBJ2-5; 8 nucleotides match TRBD2. Trimming at V came to 3 bases and at J to 0 bases, leaving 6 bases not matched to a gene. The CDR3 totals 16 residues. CDR1 is SGHTA and CDR2 is FQGNSA in the germline V gene. In DNA, the CDR3 is TGTGCCAGCAGCTTCCAGCGGGGGCGGTACCAAGAGACCCAGTACTTC. Protein sequence: CASSFQRGRYQETQYF.

This rearrangement joins TRBV11-3 to TRBJ2-2; 7 positions agree with TRBD2. J gave up 4 bases and V 5 bases, and 7 bases lay outside the gene matches. This CDR3 spans 15 amino acids. Looked up from germline, CDR1 is SGHNT and CDR2 is YENEEA. The CDR3 region is CASSPTGTITGELFF. The DNA for the CDR3 is TGTGCCAGCAGCCCTACCGGGACTATCACCGGGGAGCTGTTTTTT.

This sequence joins TRBV29-1 and TRBJ1-4; a possible D gene is TRBD1 (6 bases). There are 13 residues in the CDR3. Germline CDR1 and CDR2: SQVTM and ANQGSEA. The ends were cut back, 6 bases at V and 0 bases at J, with 8 bases in the middle. The CDR3 loop is CSVRQATNEKLFF. Here the CDR3 DNA reads TGCAGCGTGAGACAGGCAACTAATGAAAAACTGTTTTTT.

The genes are TRBV6-5 and TRBJ2-7, with D perhaps TRBD1 (5 bases). The CDR3 totals 14 residues. V was cut by 0 bases and J by 2 bases, with 8 bases left in between. The germline V gene encodes CDR1 MNHEY and CDR2 SVGAGI. This CDR3 reads CASSYSTGTYEQYF. CDR3 DNA: TGTGCCAGCAGTTACTCAACAGGAACCTACGAGCAGTACTTC.

The DNA of the CDR3 is TGCGCCAGCAGCTTGATGGCGGAGTCAAACATTCAGTACTTC. It codes for CASSLMAESNIQYF. The chain couples TRBV5-1 to TRBJ2-4, with D uncertain. This CDR3 contains 14 residues. The V end lost 1 base, the J end lost 6 bases, and 11 bases lay between the germline ends. Germline V gene sequence: CDR1 SGHRS, CDR2 YFSETQ.

The genes are TRBV12-5 and TRBJ1-1; tentative D call: TRBD1 (5 bases). Trimming took 1 base from V and 0 from J, leaving 6 bases between them. Germline-derived CDR1 and CDR2 are LGHNT and FRNRAP. The CDR3 covers 14 residues. DNA for the CDR3: TGTGCTAGTGGTTTGGGGGGCATGAACACTGAAGCTTTCTTT. Its translation is CASGLGGMNTEAFF.

This chain joins TRBV9 and TRBJ2-5, with D tentatively TRBD1 (6 bases). The CDR3 is made up of 17 amino acids. The V and J ends lost 0 bases and 2 bases respectively, with 17 bases between them. Germline-derived CDR1 and CDR2 are SGDLS and YYNGEE. CDR3 sequence: CASSVGPPGTLQETQYF. CDR3 DNA: TGTGCCAGCAGCGTAGGACCCCCCGGGACACTACAAGAGACCCAGTACTTC. Drawing the rest from reference TRBV9 and TRBJ2-5, the complete variable domain is DSGVTQTPKHLITATGQRVTLRCSPRSGDLSVYWYQQSLDQGLQFLIQYYNGEERAKGNILERFSAQQFPDLHSELNLSSLELGDSALYFCASSVGPPGTLQETQYFGPGTRLLVL.

A few counts support this clone. The chain is built from TRBV10-3 and TRBJ2-1; TRBD2 matches at 9 bases. Germline CDR1 ENHRY, CDR2 SYGVKD. The CDR3 extends over 13 amino acids. The V and J ends lost 6 bases and 8 bases, in that order; junction bases with no gene match: 5. CDR3 amino acids: CAIRIAGVDEQFF. The CDR3 coding sequence is TGTGCCATCAGGATAGCGGGAGTGGATGAGCAGTTCTTC.

In its sample, this clone was seen a few times. The V and J genes are TRBV7-2 and TRBJ2-4; D is possibly TRBD2 (6 bases). Germline V gives CDR1 SGHTA, CDR2 FQGNSA. CDR3 length equals 14 residues. Trimming shortened V by 5 bases and J by 0 bases, and 8 bases separated the two germline ends. The CDR3 region is CASSAGRAKNIQYF. In nucleotides, the CDR3 is TGTGCCAGCAGCGCCGGGAGAGCCAAAAACATTCAGTACTTC.

The chain is built from TRBV5-1 and TRBJ1-4; possible D gene TRBD1, 6 bases. Germline V lookup: CDR1 SGHRS, CDR2 YFSETQ. Between the trimmed V and J ends, which lost 0 bases and 2 bases, there was a span of 8 bases. The CDR3 covers 15 residues. The CDR3 sequence is CASSLGTVTNEKLFF. The CDR3 region has the DNA TGCGCCAGCAGCTTGGGGACAGTCACTAATGAAAAACTGTTTTTT.

In its sample, this clone was seen once. The rearrangement links TRBV5-1 to TRBJ2-2, with a tentative D call TRBD2 (6 bases). The CDR3 is 14 amino acids. Trimming cost V 5 bases and J 6 bases, with 14 bases left between them. CDR1 and CDR2 from the germline V gene are SGHRS and YFSETQ. This chain's CDR3 is CASRADGGSGELFF. The DNA of the CDR3 is TGCGCCAGCAGAGCGGACGGGGGTTCCGGGGAGCTGTTTTTT.

This sequence joins TRBV7-9 and TRBJ2-7, with no clear D. The length of the CDR3 is 13 residues. The V gene lost 1 base and the J gene lost 4 bases, with 8 bases spanning the gap. Germline V gives CDR1 SEHNR, CDR2 FQNEAQ (reference sequence). The CDR3 loop is CASSLDSRYEQYF. The CDR3 coding sequence is TGTGCCAGCAGCTTAGACTCGAGATACGAGCAGTACTTC.

The chain links TRBV10-2 to TRBJ2-5; D unclear. Germline assignment: CDR1 WSHSY and CDR2 SAAADI. Trimming cost V 4 bases and J 5 bases, with 11 bases left between them. This CDR3 spans 13 amino acids. CDR3 bases: TGCGCCAGCAGTGCCAATCGGCGGGAGACCCAGTACTTC. It is translated as CASSANRRETQYF.

The J gene is TRBJ1-2, the V gene TRBV28; D is unresolved. The CDR3 covers 14 residues. CDR1 MDHEN and CDR2 SYDVKM come from the germline V gene. V shed 5 bases and J shed 4 bases, with 14 bases lying between them. The CDR3 protein is CASSPSGSVYGYTF. As DNA, the CDR3 is TGTGCCAGCAGTCCCTCGGGTTCGGTCTATGGCTACACCTTC.

The rearrangement uses TRBV19 and TRBJ1-6; 8 bases line up with TRBD1. The germline CDR1 and CDR2 sequences are LNHDA and SQIVND (reference sequence). The CDR3 contains 13 residues. V was clipped by 3 bases and J by 13 bases; unmatched bases: 5. The CDR3 protein is CASSIQGTGPLHF. The CDR3, as DNA: TGTGCCAGTAGTATTCAGGGGACAGGCCCCCTCCACTTT.

J is TRBJ2-1 and V is TRBV15; maybe TRBD1 (5 bases). The germline V gene encodes CDR1 LNHNV and CDR2 YYDKDF (reference sequence). Deletions cut 2 bases from V and 1 base from J, with 12 bases between. The CDR3 contains 16 residues. The CDR3 sequence: CATSRSGPFSYNEQFF. CDR3 bases: TGTGCCACCAGCAGATCAGGGCCCTTTTCCTACAATGAGCAGTTCTTC.